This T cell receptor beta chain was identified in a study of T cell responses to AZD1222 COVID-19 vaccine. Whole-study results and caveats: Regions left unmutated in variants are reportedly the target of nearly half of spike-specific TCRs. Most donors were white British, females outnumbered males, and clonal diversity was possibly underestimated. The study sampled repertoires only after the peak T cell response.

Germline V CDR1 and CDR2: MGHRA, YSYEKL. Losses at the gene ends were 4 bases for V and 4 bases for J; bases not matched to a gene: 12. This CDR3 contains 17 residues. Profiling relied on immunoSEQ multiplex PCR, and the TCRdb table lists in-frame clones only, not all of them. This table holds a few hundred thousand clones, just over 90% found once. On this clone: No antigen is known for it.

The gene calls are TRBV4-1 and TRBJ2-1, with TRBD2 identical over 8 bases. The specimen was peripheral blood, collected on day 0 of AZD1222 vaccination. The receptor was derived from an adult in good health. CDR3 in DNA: TGCGCCAGCAGCCTTTTAACCGCGGGACTAGGGTACAATGAGCAGTTCTTC. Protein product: CASSLLTAGLGYNEQFF.